This is a list of T cell receptor beta chains from one sample in a study of blood T cells in healthy people across ages. TCRdb used MiXCR to reprocess the 5' RACE reads, holding one entry per CDR3 protein. The sample contains around 1,000,000 distinct CDR3 sequences, roughly two fifths of which appear only once. The sequencing sample was made of blood. The receptors stem from a man aged 18 to 29 in good health. The CDR3 runs from the conserved cysteine through the conserved F or W. The D gene is left open where the match is weak. Where a row states a size, it is once, few, many or the class of an expanded clone; other rows omit it.

15 | TRBJ2-1 | - | - | TRBV28 | CASSPTESTYNEQFF | TGTGCCAGCAGCCCGACTGAGTCGACGTACAATGAGCAGTTCTTC
14 | TRBJ1-2 | - | - | TRBV10-3 | CAITEDRPNDGYTF | TGTGCCATCACCGAGGACAGACCCAACGATGGCTACACCTTC
21 | TRBJ1-2 | - | few | TRBV11-2 | CASSLGYKRGLLMTANYGYTF | TGTGCCAGCAGCTTAGGGTATAAGAGGGGACTACTCATGACGGCTAACTATGGCTACACCTTC
16 | TRBJ2-3 | - | few | TRBV6-6 | CASSSTQGKSTDTQYF | TGTGCCAGCAGCTCGACCCAGGGGAAAAGCACAGATACGCAGTATTTT
11 | TRBJ1-1 | - | - | TRBV30 | CAWASNTEAFF | TGTGCCTGGGCGTCGAACACTGAAGCTTTCTTT
13 | TRBJ2-1 | TRBD1 | - | TRBV6-2/TRBV6-3 | CASSRQGLNEQFF | TGTGCCAGCAGCAGACAGGGGTTGAATGAGCAGTTCTTC
16 | TRBJ1-2 | TRBD1 | - | TRBV10-3 | CAISESGTGINYGYTF | TGTGCCATCAGTGAGTCGGGGACAGGGATAAACTATGGCTACACCTTC
13 | TRBJ1-2 | - | - | TRBV20-1 | CSALDPSNYGYTF | TGCAGTGCCTTGGACCCATCAAACTATGGCTACACCTTC
13 | TRBJ2-3 | - | - | TRBV7-9 | CASSASGSDTQYF | TGTGCCAGCAGCGCCTCAGGGTCAGATACGCAGTATTTT
16 | TRBJ1-2 | - | - | TRBV10-3 | CAISESKRGANYGYTF | TGTGCCATCAGTGAGTCGAAAAGGGGGGCTAACTATGGCTACACCTTC
16 | TRBJ1-5 | TRBD1 | - | TRBV12-3/TRBV12-4 | CASRLTGARGNQPQHF | TGTGCCAGCAGGTTGACAGGGGCCCGCGGAAATCAGCCCCAGCATTTT
14 | TRBJ2-1 | - | few | TRBV6-5 | CASSYQGPYNEQFF | TGTGCCAGCAGTTACCAGGGTCCCTACAATGAGCAGTTCTTC
13 | TRBJ1-1 | - | - | TRBV6-5 | CASRPQGWGEAFF | TGTGCCAGCAGACCACAGGGCTGGGGTGAAGCTTTCTTT
15 | TRBJ2-1 | TRBD2 | - | TRBV6-2/TRBV6-3 | CASSYGVAGREEQFF | TGTGCCAGCAGTTACGGGGTAGCGGGGAGGGAGGAGCAGTTCTTC
15 | TRBJ1-5 | - | - | TRBV13 | CASSSRNHANQPQHF | TGTGCCAGCAGCTCACGCAATCATGCCAATCAGCCCCAGCATTTT
14 | TRBJ2-7 | TRBD2 | few | TRBV29-1 | CSVALAGSYNEQYF | TGCAGCGTTGCTCTAGCGGGCTCCTACAATGAGCAGTACTTC
12 | TRBJ1-2 | - | many | TRBV20-1 | CSARADNYGYTF | TGCAGTGCTAGAGCCGATAACTATGGCTACACCTTC
16 | TRBJ2-3 | TRBD2 | few | TRBV28 | CASSGPSGGSTDTQYF | TGTGCCAGCAGTGGCCCTAGCGGGGGAAGCACAGATACGCAGTATTTT
15 | TRBJ2-1 | TRBD2 | few | TRBV2 | CASSEAGLAGNEQFF | TGTGCCAGCAGTGAAGCGGGACTAGCGGGGAATGAGCAGTTCTTC
18 | TRBJ1-6 | TRBD1 | - | TRBV5-5 | CASSFLYRDRGHDSPLHF | TGTGCCAGCAGCTTTCTTTACCGGGACAGGGGGCATGATTCACCCCTCCACTTT
14 | TRBJ2-3 | - | - | TRBV7-2 | CASSLTEVTDTQYF | TGTGCCAGCAGCCTCACAGAAGTCACAGATACGCAGTATTTT
12 | TRBJ1-2 | - | - | TRBV29-1 | CSVELANYGYTF | TGCAGCGTTGAATTAGCTAACTATGGCTACACCTTC
20 | TRBJ1-6 | - | few | TRBV6-5 | CASSYSSPGRKSSYNSPLHF | TGTGCCAGCAGTTACTCCTCGCCGGGACGGAAGAGCTCCTATAATTCACCCCTCCACTTT
18 | TRBJ2-1 | - | few | TRBV28 | CASSSSRVGTYSYNEQFF | TGTGCCAGCAGTTCATCTCGGGTCGGGACCTACTCCTACAATGAGCAGTTCTTC
13 | TRBJ2-1 | - | - | TRBV4-2 | CASRDGVGGEQFF | TGTGCCAGCAGAGATGGGGTGGGAGGTGAGCAGTTCTTC
12 | TRBJ2-5 | - | few | TRBV6-6 | CAVRTVQETQYF | TGTGCCGTACGGACAGTCCAAGAGACCCAGTACTTC
16 | TRBJ2-1 | TRBD2 | - | TRBV4-3 | CASRKQAGDSYNEQFF | TGCGCCAGCAGGAAACAGGCGGGAGATTCCTACAATGAGCAGTTCTTC
16 | TRBJ2-3 | - | few | TRBV6-1 | CASSELATLSTDTQYF | TGTGCCAGCAGTGAACTAGCGACTTTGAGCACAGATACGCAGTATTTT
15 | TRBJ1-3 | TRBD1 | - | TRBV4-1 | CASSLGQGAGNTIYF | TGCGCCAGCAGCCTAGGGCAGGGGGCTGGAAACACCATATATTTT
12 | TRBJ1-2 | - | - | TRBV6-2/TRBV6-3 | CASEHSARGYTF | TGTGCCAGCGAACATTCTGCGCGTGGCTACACCTTC
15 | TRBJ2-1 | TRBD2 | many | TRBV29-1 | CSVEGGTSSYNEQFF | TGCAGCGTTGAAGGGGGGACTAGCTCCTACAATGAGCAGTTCTTC
15 | TRBJ2-3 | TRBD2 | - | TRBV6-1 | CASKYWTSHTDTQYF | TGTGCCAGCAAATATTGGACTAGCCACACAGATACGCAGTATTTT
16 | TRBJ2-3 | TRBD2 | few | TRBV7-2 | CASSLLPGGPTDTQYF | TGTGCCAGCAGCTTATTACCGGGGGGGCCAACAGATACGCAGTATTTT
15 | TRBJ2-3 | TRBD2 | - | TRBV4-3 | CASSHGERGPDTQYF | TGCGCCAGCAGCCACGGGGAGCGGGGCCCAGATACGCAGTATTTT
15 | TRBJ2-7 | - | - | TRBV7-8 | CASRYDIGPGGEQYF | TGTGCCAGCAGATATGATATAGGGCCTGGAGGTGAGCAGTACTTC